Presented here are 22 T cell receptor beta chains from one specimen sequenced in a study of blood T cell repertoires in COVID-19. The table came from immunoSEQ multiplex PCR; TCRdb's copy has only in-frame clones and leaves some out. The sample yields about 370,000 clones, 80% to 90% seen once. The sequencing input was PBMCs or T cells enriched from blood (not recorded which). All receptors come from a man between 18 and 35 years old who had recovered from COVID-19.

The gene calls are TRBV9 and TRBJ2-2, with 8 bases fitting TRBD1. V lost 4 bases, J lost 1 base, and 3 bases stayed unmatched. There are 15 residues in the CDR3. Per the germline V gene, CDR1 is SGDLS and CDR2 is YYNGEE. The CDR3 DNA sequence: TGTGCCAGCAGCCCCGGGACAGGGAACACCGGGGAGCTGTTTTTT. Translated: CASSPGTGNTGELFF. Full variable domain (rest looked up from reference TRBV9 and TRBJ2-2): DSGVTQTPKHLITATGQRVTLRCSPRSGDLSVYWYQQSLDQGLQFLIQYYNGEERAKGNILERFSAQQFPDLHSELNLSSLELGDSALYFCASSPGTGNTGELFFGEGSRLTVL.

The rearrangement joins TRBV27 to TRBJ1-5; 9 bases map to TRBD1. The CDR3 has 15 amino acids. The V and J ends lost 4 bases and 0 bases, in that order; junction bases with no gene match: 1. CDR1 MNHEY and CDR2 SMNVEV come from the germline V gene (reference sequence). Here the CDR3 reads CASSWGQGSNQPQHF. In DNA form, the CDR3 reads TGTGCCAGCAGTTGGGGACAGGGTAGCAATCAGCCCCAGCATTTT.

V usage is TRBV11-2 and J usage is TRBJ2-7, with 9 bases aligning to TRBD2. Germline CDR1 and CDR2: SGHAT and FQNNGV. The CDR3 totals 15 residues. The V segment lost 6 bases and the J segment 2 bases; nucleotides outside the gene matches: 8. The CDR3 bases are TGTGCCAGCAGACCGGGACTAGCTCCCCCCTACGAGCAGTACTTC. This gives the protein CASRPGLAPPYEQYF.

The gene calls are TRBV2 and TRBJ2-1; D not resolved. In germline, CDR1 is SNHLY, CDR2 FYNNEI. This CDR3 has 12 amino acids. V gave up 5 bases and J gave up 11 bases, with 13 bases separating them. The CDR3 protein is CASSLDGSKQFF. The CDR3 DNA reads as TGTGCCAGCAGTCTAGACGGGTCGAAGCAGTTCTTC.

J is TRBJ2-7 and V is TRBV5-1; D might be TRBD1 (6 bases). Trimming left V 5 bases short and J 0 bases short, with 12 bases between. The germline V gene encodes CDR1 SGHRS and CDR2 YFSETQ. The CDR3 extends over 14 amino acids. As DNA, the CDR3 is TGCGCCAGCAGAAGTACAGGGAACTCCTACGAGCAGTACTTC. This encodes CASRSTGNSYEQYF.

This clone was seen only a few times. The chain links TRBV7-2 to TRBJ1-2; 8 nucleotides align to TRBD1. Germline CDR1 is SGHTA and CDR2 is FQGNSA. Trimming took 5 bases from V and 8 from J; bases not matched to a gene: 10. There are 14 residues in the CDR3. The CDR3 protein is CASSSLTGVNGYTF. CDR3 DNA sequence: TGTGCCAGCAGCAGCCTGACAGGGGTAAACGGCTACACCTTC.

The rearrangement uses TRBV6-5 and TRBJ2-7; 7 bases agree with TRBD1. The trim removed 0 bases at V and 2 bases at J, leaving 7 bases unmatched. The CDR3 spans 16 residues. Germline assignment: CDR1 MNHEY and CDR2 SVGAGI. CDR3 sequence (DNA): TGTGCCAGCAGTTACTCGATAAGGGGGCCAGCCTACGAGCAGTACTTC. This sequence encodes CASSYSIRGPAYEQYF.

The CDR3 here is CASSRTPGDTEQYF. DNA for the CDR3: TGTGCCAGCAGCCGTACACCGGGGGATACCGAGCAGTACTTC. The chain combines TRBV9 with TRBJ2-7, with a tentative D call TRBD2 (6 bases). The CDR3 loop spans 14 amino acids. Per germline, CDR1 SGDLS and CDR2 YYNGEE. V lost 4 bases to trimming and J lost 6 bases, with 17 bases between them.

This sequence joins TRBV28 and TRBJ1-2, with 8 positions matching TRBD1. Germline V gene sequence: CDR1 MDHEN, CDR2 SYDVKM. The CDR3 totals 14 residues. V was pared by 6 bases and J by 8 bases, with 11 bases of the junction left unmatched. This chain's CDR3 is CASSGPGGGEGYTF. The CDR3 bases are TGTGCCAGCAGCGGGCCAGGGGGCGGGGAGGGCTACACCTTC.

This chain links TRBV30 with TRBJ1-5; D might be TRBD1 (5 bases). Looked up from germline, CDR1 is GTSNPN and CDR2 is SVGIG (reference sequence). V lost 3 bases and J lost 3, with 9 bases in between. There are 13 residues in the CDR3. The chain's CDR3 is CAWSRRDNQPQHF. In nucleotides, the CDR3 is TGTGCCTGGAGCCGCAGGGACAATCAGCCCCAGCATTTT.

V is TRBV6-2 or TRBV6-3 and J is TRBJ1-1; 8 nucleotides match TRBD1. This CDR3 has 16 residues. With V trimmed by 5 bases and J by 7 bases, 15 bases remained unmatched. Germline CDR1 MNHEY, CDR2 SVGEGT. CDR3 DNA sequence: TGTGCCAGCAGTCAATCCTGGAACCAGGGGGCGAGTGAAGCTTTCTTT. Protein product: CASSQSWNQGASEAFF.

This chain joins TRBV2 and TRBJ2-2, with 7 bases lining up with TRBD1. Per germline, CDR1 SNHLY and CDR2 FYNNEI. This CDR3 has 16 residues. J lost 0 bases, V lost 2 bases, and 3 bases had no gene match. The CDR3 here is CASSEQGVTNTGELFF. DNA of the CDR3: TGTGCCAGCAGTGAACAGGGGGTTACGAACACCGGGGAGCTGTTTTTT.

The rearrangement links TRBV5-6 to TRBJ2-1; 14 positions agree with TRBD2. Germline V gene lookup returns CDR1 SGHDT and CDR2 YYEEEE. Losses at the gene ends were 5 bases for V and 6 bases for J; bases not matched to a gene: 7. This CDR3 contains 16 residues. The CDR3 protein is CASSPPTSGRVNEQFF. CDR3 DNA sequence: TGTGCCAGCAGTCCTCCGACTAGCGGGAGGGTCAATGAGCAGTTCTTC.

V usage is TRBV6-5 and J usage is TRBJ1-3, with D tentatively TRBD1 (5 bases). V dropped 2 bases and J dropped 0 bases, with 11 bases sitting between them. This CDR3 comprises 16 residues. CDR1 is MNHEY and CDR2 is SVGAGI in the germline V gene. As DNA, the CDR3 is TGTGCCAGCAGTTACGGCGACAGATTCTCTGGAAACACCATATATTTT. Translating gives CASSYGDRFSGNTIYF.

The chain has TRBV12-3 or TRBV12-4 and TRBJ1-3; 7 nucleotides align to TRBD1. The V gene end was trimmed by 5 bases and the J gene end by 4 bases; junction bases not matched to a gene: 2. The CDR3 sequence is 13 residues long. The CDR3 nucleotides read TGTGCCAGCAGTCGGACAGGAGGAAACACCATATATTTT. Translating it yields CASSRTGGNTIYF.

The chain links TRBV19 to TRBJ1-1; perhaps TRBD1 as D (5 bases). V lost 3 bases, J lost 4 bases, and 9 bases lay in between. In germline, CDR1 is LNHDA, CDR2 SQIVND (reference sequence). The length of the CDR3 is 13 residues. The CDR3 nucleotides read TGTGCCAGTAGTATTGTGGGGGGCACTGAAGCTTTCTTT. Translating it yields CASSIVGGTEAFF.

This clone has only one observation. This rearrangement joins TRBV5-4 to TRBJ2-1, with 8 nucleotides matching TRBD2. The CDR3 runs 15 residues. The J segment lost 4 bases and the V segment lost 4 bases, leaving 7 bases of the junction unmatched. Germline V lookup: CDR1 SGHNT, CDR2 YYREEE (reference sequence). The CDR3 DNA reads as TGTGCCAGCAGCGCAAAGCGGGAGACGTACAATGAGCAGTTCTTC. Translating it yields CASSAKRETYNEQFF.

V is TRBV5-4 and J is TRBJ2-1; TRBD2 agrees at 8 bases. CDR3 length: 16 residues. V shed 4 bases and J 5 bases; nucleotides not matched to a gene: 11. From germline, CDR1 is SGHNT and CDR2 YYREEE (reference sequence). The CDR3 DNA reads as TGTGCCAGCAGCATTGCTATTGGACTAGCCGACAATGAGCAGTTCTTC. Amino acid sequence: CASSIAIGLADNEQFF.

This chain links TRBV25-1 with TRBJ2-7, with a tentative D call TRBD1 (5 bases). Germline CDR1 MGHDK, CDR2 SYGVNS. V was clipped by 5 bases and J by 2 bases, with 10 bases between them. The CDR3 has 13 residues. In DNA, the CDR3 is TGTGCCAGCAGTTCAGACAGAACCTACGAGCAGTACTTC. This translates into CASSSDRTYEQYF.

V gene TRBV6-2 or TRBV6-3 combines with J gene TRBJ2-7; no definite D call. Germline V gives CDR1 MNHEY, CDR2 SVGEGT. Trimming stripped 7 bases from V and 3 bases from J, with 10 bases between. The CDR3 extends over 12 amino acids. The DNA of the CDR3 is TGTGCCAGCACCCCGGGCTACTACGAGCAGTACTTC. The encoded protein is CASTPGYYEQYF.

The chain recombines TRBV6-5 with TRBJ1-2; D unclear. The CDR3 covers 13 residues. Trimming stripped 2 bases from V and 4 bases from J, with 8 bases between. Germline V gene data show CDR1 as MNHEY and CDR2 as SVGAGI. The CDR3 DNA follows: TGTGCCAGCAGTTACCGAGGCGGCTATGGCTACACCTTC. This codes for CASSYRGGYGYTF.

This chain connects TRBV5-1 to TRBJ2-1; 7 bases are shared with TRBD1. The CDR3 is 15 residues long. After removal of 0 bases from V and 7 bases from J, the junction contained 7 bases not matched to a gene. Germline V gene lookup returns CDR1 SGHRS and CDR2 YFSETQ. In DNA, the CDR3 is TGCGCCAGCAGCTTGGAGGGGGCGCGAGGTAATGAGCAGTTCTTC. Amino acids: CASSLEGARGNEQFF.